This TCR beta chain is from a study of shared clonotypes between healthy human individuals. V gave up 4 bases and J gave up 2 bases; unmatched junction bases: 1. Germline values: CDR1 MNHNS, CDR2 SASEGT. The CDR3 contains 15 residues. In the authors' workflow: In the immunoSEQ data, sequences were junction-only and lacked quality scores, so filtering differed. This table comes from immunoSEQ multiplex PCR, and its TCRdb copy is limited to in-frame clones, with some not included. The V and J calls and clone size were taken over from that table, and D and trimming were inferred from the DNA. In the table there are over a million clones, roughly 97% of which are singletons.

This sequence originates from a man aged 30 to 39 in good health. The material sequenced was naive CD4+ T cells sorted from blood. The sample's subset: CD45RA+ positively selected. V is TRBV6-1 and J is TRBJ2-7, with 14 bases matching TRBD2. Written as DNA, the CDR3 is TGTGCCAGCAGTGGGACTAGCGGGAGGACCTACGAGCAGTACTTC. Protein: CASSGTSGRTYEQYF.